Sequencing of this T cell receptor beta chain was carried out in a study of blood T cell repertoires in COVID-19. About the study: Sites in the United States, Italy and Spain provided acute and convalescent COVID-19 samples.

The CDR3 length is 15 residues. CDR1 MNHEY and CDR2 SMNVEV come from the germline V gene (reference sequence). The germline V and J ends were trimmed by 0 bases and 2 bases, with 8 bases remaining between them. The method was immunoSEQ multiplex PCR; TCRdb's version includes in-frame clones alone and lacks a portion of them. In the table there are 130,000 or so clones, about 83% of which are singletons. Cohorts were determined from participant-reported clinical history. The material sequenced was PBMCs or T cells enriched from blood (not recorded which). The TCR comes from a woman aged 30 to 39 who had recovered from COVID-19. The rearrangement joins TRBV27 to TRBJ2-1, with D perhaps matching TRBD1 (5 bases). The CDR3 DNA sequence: TGTGCCAGCAGTTTATCCCGACAGCCCTACAATGAGCAGTTCTTC. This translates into CASSLSRQPYNEQFF.